The rows below give T cell receptor beta chains drawn from one sample of a study of somatic mutations in cytotoxic T cells in rheumatoid arthritis. Profiling relied on immunoSEQ multiplex PCR, and the TCRdb table lists in-frame clones only, not all of them. The sample contains roughly 4,700 clones, more than 60% of which appear only once. Sequenced: CD8+ T cells sorted from blood. These receptors all come from a man aged 65 to 79 with rheumatoid arthritis. The CDR3 runs from the conserved cysteine through the conserved F or W. Fields, in order: CDR3 DNA, CDR3 protein, V gene, J gene, clone size, D gene. The D gene is left open where the match is weak. Expanded clones are given a class, and other clones once, few, many or no size at all.

cdr3_nt: TGCGCCAGCAGCCAAGATACGCTGACAGCCGAGGACACCGGGGAGCTGTTTTTT
cdr3_aa: CASSQDTLTAEDTGELFF
v_call: TRBV4-1
j_call: TRBJ2-2
clone_size: NA
d_call: NA

cdr3_nt: TGTGCCAGCAGTTTATCGGTTAGTGGTTCCTACGAGCAGTACTTC
cdr3_aa: CASSLSVSGSYEQYF
v_call: TRBV27
j_call: TRBJ2-7
clone_size: NA
d_call: NA

cdr3_nt: TGCGCCAGCAGCCCTGGGACAGGGTTCTATGGCTACACCTTC
cdr3_aa: CASSPGTGFYGYTF
v_call: TRBV5-1
j_call: TRBJ1-2
clone_size: NA
d_call: TRBD1

cdr3_nt: TGCGCCAGCAGCCAAGATGTGACTAGCGGATTCTACAATGAGCAGTTCTTC
cdr3_aa: CASSQDVTSGFYNEQFF
v_call: TRBV4-1
j_call: TRBJ2-1
clone_size: NA
d_call: TRBD2

cdr3_nt: TGCGCCAGCAGCCAAAGGACAGGGGAGTACGAGCAGTACTTC
cdr3_aa: CASSQRTGEYEQYF
v_call: TRBV5-1
j_call: TRBJ2-7
clone_size: once
d_call: TRBD1

cdr3_nt: TGTGCCAGCAGCTTAGGGCCCCCTGAGCAGTTCTTC
cdr3_aa: CASSLGPPEQFF
v_call: TRBV7-8
j_call: TRBJ2-1
clone_size: NA
d_call: NA

cdr3_nt: TGTGCCAGCAGTGTCGGACAGGCCCCAGATACGCAGTATTTT
cdr3_aa: CASSVGQAPDTQYF
v_call: TRBV6-1
j_call: TRBJ2-3
clone_size: once
d_call: TRBD1

cdr3_nt: TGTGCCAGTAGTATATCTGGGAGCTCCTACGAGCAGTACTTC
cdr3_aa: CASSISGSSYEQYF
v_call: TRBV19
j_call: TRBJ2-7
clone_size: NA
d_call: NA

cdr3_nt: TGCGCCAGCAGCTACGCGGGACAGGGTTTCTATGAGCAGTTCTTC
cdr3_aa: CASSYAGQGFYEQFF
v_call: TRBV4-1
j_call: TRBJ2-1
clone_size: NA
d_call: TRBD1

cdr3_nt: TGCGCCAGCAGCCCGGGACTAGGAGTTTACGAGCAGTACTTC
cdr3_aa: CASSPGLGVYEQYF
v_call: TRBV4-1
j_call: TRBJ2-7
clone_size: NA
d_call: TRBD2

cdr3_nt: TGTGCCTGGAGTGTAGGACTAGCGGTCGAGCAGTACTTC
cdr3_aa: CAWSVGLAVEQYF
v_call: TRBV30
j_call: TRBJ2-7
clone_size: NA
d_call: TRBD2

cdr3_nt: TGTGCCAGCAGCGGCGACCAGACAGGCTCCACCGGGGATGAGCAGTTCTTC
cdr3_aa: CASSGDQTGSTGDEQFF
v_call: TRBV9
j_call: TRBJ2-1
clone_size: NA
d_call: NA

cdr3_nt: TGTGCCATCAGTGAGTCAATGAACCTCGGCAGGCCCTCACCCCTCCACTTT
cdr3_aa: CAISESMNLGRPSPLHF
v_call: TRBV10-3
j_call: TRBJ1-6
clone_size: NA
d_call: NA

cdr3_nt: TGTGCCAGCAGTTTACGCAATTCAGGCACAGATACGCAGTATTTT
cdr3_aa: CASSLRNSGTDTQYF
v_call: TRBV27
j_call: TRBJ2-3
clone_size: NA
d_call: NA

cdr3_nt: TGTGCCAGCAGCCCCCACTCGAACCCAACCAATGAGCAGTTCTTC
cdr3_aa: CASSPHSNPTNEQFF
v_call: TRBV16
j_call: TRBJ2-1
clone_size: few
d_call: NA

cdr3_nt: TGTGCCAGTAGTACTCTAGCGGGGGTGTCAGATACGCAGTATTTT
cdr3_aa: CASSTLAGVSDTQYF
v_call: TRBV19
j_call: TRBJ2-3
clone_size: NA
d_call: TRBD2

cdr3_nt: TGTGCCAGCAGCCTCGGGGGGACAGGGACATACGAGCAGTACTTC
cdr3_aa: CASSLGGTGTYEQYF
v_call: TRBV5-6
j_call: TRBJ2-7
clone_size: NA
d_call: TRBD1

cdr3_nt: TGTGCCAGCAGCTTAGCGTACAATAGCAATCAGCCCCAGCATTTT
cdr3_aa: CASSLAYNSNQPQHF
v_call: TRBV11-2
j_call: TRBJ1-5
clone_size: NA
d_call: NA

cdr3_nt: TGTGCCAGTAGTATTTCAGTCGGGACAGGGTGGGCCGGGGAGCTGTTTTTT
cdr3_aa: CASSISVGTGWAGELFF
v_call: TRBV19
j_call: TRBJ2-2
clone_size: NA
d_call: TRBD1

cdr3_nt: TGTGCCAGCAGCTTTAATCTTGCTGAAGCTTTCTTT
cdr3_aa: CASSFNLAEAFF
v_call: TRBV5-5
j_call: TRBJ1-1
clone_size: NA
d_call: NA

cdr3_nt: TGTGCCAGCAGCCCCTCCGGGACTCCAAACGCAGATACGCAGTATTTT
cdr3_aa: CASSPSGTPNADTQYF
v_call: TRBV7-2
j_call: TRBJ2-3
clone_size: NA
d_call: NA

cdr3_nt: TGTGCCAGCAGTCCCGACAAGGCCGAAGAGACCCAGTACTTC
cdr3_aa: CASSPDKAEETQYF
v_call: TRBV28
j_call: TRBJ2-5
clone_size: NA
d_call: NA

cdr3_nt: TGTGCCAGCAGCTGGGACAGCTACGAGCAGTACTTC
cdr3_aa: CASSWDSYEQYF
v_call: TRBV5-4
j_call: TRBJ2-7
clone_size: few
d_call: TRBD1

cdr3_nt: TGTGCCAGCAGTGACCGAAGCGACAGGTTTGGGTACTTC
cdr3_aa: CASSDRSDRFGYF
v_call: TRBV2
j_call: TRBJ2-5
clone_size: NA
d_call: NA

cdr3_nt: TGTGCCAGCAGCCCAGGGGCCCGCGGGAGATCCTACAATGAGCAGTTCTTC
cdr3_aa: CASSPGARGRSYNEQFF
v_call: TRBV28
j_call: TRBJ2-1
clone_size: NA
d_call: NA

cdr3_nt: TGTGCCAGCAGTTACTCGGGGGGGCGCGGCACTGAAGCTTTCTTT
cdr3_aa: CASSYSGGRGTEAFF
v_call: TRBV6-5
j_call: TRBJ1-1
clone_size: NA
d_call: NA

cdr3_nt: TGTGCCAGCAGCTTAGTCGAGCTAGCGGGACAGCAAGAGACCCAGTACTTC
cdr3_aa: CASSLVELAGQQETQYF
v_call: TRBV11-2
j_call: TRBJ2-5
clone_size: NA
d_call: TRBD2

cdr3_nt: TGTGCCAGCAGTTTAGCGGGAAGCTACGAGCAGTACTTC
cdr3_aa: CASSLAGSYEQYF
v_call: TRBV27
j_call: TRBJ2-7
clone_size: NA
d_call: NA

cdr3_nt: TGTGCCAGCGGAGTAGGGAGGGGCTGGGATACGCAGTATTTT
cdr3_aa: CASGVGRGWDTQYF
v_call: TRBV11-2
j_call: TRBJ2-3
clone_size: once
d_call: TRBD2

cdr3_nt: TGTGCCAGCAGTGGCGGACTTTTCTCTGGAAACACCATATATTTT
cdr3_aa: CASSGGLFSGNTIYF
v_call: TRBV6-1
j_call: TRBJ1-3
clone_size: large
d_call: NA

cdr3_nt: TGTGCCAGCAGTGACAGGCAGGGGCGCTACAATGAGCAGTTCTTC
cdr3_aa: CASSDRQGRYNEQFF
v_call: TRBV2
j_call: TRBJ2-1
clone_size: NA
d_call: NA

cdr3_nt: TGTGCCAGCAGCGTAGGAGCAAGTGAGCAGTACTTC
cdr3_aa: CASSVGASEQYF
v_call: TRBV9
j_call: TRBJ2-7
clone_size: NA
d_call: NA

cdr3_nt: TGTGCCAGCAACTCAGCATTAGCGGACTACAATGAGCAGTTCTTC
cdr3_aa: CASNSALADYNEQFF
v_call: TRBV5-6
j_call: TRBJ2-1
clone_size: NA
d_call: NA

cdr3_nt: TGTGCCAGCAGCAGACAGGGGGCCCGCACAGATACGCAGTATTTT
cdr3_aa: CASSRQGARTDTQYF
v_call: TRBV27
j_call: TRBJ2-3
clone_size: NA
d_call: TRBD1

cdr3_nt: TGTGCCAGCAGCTTAGTGGGGAGCTCCTACGAGCAGTACTTC
cdr3_aa: CASSLVGSSYEQYF
v_call: TRBV11-1
j_call: TRBJ2-7
clone_size: NA
d_call: NA

cdr3_nt: TGTGCCAGCAGCTTATTCGAGTCCGTGAATGAGCAGTTCTTC
cdr3_aa: CASSLFESVNEQFF
v_call: TRBV7-6
j_call: TRBJ2-1
clone_size: NA
d_call: NA

cdr3_nt: TGTGCCAGCAGTTATACAGAAACGACAGATACGCAGTATTTT
cdr3_aa: CASSYTETTDTQYF
v_call: TRBV6-1
j_call: TRBJ2-3
clone_size: NA
d_call: NA

cdr3_nt: TGTGCCAGCAGCTTAGTAAGCGGGCGTCTGAGCTCCTACAATGAGCAGTTCTTC
cdr3_aa: CASSLVSGRLSSYNEQFF
v_call: TRBV7-6
j_call: TRBJ2-1
clone_size: NA
d_call: NA

cdr3_nt: TGCGCCAGTAGCTCGGACAGCCAGAGCTCTGGAACCACCATATATTTT
cdr3_aa: CASSSDSQSSGTTIYF
v_call: TRBV5-1
j_call: TRBJ1-3
clone_size: few
d_call: NA

cdr3_nt: TGTGCCATCAGTGAGTCCAGGGAACTGGGTCAGCCCCAGCATTTT
cdr3_aa: CAISESRELGQPQHF
v_call: TRBV10-3
j_call: TRBJ1-5
clone_size: NA
d_call: NA

cdr3_nt: TGTGCCAGCAGTTTAGCCTCCGGGACAGGGGTGAGCAATCAGCCCCAGCATTTT
cdr3_aa: CASSLASGTGVSNQPQHF
v_call: TRBV28
j_call: TRBJ1-5
clone_size: NA
d_call: TRBD1

cdr3_nt: TGTGCCAGCAGCTCATGGCGGCAAGAGACCCAGTACTTC
cdr3_aa: CASSSWRQETQYF
v_call: TRBV7-9
j_call: TRBJ2-5
clone_size: NA
d_call: NA

cdr3_nt: TGTGCCATCAGTGGGTGGACTAGCGGGCCCAATGAGCAGTTCTTC
cdr3_aa: CAISGWTSGPNEQFF
v_call: TRBV10-3
j_call: TRBJ2-1
clone_size: NA
d_call: TRBD2

cdr3_nt: TGTGCCAGCAGACCTACCGGGGACAGGGTCTATGGCTACACCTTC
cdr3_aa: CASRPTGDRVYGYTF
v_call: TRBV27
j_call: TRBJ1-2
clone_size: NA
d_call: TRBD1

cdr3_nt: TGTGCCAGCAGCCCGAGGGGGGGGAACACTGAAGCTTTCTTT
cdr3_aa: CASSPRGGNTEAFF
v_call: TRBV7-8
j_call: TRBJ1-1
clone_size: NA
d_call: NA